The 3 T cell receptor beta chains reported below all come from one sample, sequenced in a study of shared clonotypes between healthy human individuals. Some clones are missing from TCRdb's copy, which holds only in-frame ones; the method was immunoSEQ multiplex PCR. The sample records about half a million clones, approximately 80% being singletons. Sequencing was carried out using PBMCs. These receptors were collected from a middle-aged woman in good health. Some clones in this sample may be carry-over from other donors' samples.

This clone showed up just once. The chain recombines TRBV29-1 with TRBJ2-1; D uncertain. Trimming removed 2 bases from V and 5 bases from J, with 10 bases in between. The CDR3 runs 13 residues. Germline values: CDR1 SQVTM, CDR2 ANQGSEA. The CDR3 here is CSVERLAHNEQFF. The DNA for the CDR3 is TGCAGCGTTGAAAGGTTAGCTCACAATGAGCAGTTCTTC.

This chain links TRBV11-2 with TRBJ2-3; the D gene is possibly TRBD2 (6 bases). Between the trimmed V and J ends, which lost 3 bases and 0 bases, there was a span of 10 bases. CDR1 is SGHAT and CDR2 is FQNNGV in the germline V gene. The CDR3 covers 15 residues. CDR3 residues: CASSLVGGSTDTQYF. In DNA form, the CDR3 reads TGTGCCAGCAGCTTGGTAGGAGGGAGCACAGATACGCAGTATTTT.

The chain carries TRBV12-2 and TRBJ2-5; TRBD2 is taken as the D call from the table, unchecked against the DNA. TRBV12-2 is a documented pseudogene. CDR3 length: 21 residues. Here the CDR3 DNA reads TGTGCAAGTCGCTTAAAAGGACTAGCGGGAGGGGCCCACCAGATAGAGGAGACCCAGTACTTC. Protein: CASRLKGLAGGAHQIEETQYF.